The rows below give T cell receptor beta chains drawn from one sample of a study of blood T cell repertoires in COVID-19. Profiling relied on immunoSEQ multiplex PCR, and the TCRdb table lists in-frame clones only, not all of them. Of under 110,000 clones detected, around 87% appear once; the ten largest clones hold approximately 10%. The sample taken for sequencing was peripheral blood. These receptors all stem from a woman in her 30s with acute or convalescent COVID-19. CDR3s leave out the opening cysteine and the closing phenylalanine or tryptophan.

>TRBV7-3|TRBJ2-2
ASSLGRANTGELF
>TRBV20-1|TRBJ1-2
SPQGADGYT
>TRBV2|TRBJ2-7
AILDRDYEQY
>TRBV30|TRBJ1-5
AWSPDRGIQPQH
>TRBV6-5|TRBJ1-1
ASSEIQDTEAF
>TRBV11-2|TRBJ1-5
ASSLTENQPQH
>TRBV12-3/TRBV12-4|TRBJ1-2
ASTFTDSYGYT
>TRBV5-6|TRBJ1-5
ASSLAGPQPQH
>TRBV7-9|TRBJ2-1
ASSSDRGLQYNEQF
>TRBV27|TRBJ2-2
ASSPWRTSVPGELF
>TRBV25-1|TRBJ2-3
ASSGPLAENPQPQY
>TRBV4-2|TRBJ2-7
ASSQGRDPRGLLGPYEQY
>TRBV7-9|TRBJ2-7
ASSLEGKGFHEQY
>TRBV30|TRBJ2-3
AWGLAESDTQY
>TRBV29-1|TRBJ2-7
SVESDGSYEQY
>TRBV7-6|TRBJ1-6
ASSFGGSINSPLH
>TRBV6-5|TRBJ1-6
ASSQSGQYNSPLH
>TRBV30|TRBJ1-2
AWSVRLQGGYT
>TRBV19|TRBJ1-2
ASSLSEAGAYGYT
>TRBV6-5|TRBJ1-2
ASSFRVSGGYT
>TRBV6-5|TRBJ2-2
ASQWGQGITGELF
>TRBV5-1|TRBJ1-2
ASASDRGYHYGYT
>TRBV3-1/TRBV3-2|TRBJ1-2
ASSYRQAIRYGYT
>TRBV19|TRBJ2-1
ASSIQGTGPYNEQF
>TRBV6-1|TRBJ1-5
ASSEGQFNQPQH
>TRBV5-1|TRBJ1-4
ASSFTGATNEKLF
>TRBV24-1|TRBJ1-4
ATSDARGANEKLF
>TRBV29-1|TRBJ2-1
SGRRTGVMNEQF